The 17 T cell receptor beta chains presented below share a single source sample, sequenced in a study of T cells after yellow fever vaccination (dated by TCRdb to the late 2010s). The treatment or condition label here, explained by the study, means: live attenuated yellow fever vaccine strain. The library came from 5' RACE. The run used an Illumina HiSeq 2500. The public reads were reanalyzed by TCRdb: fastp trimming at Q25, MiXCR alignment, in-frame beta chains only. CDR3 protein sequences are deduplicated, and each keeps its most common genes and DNA. The sample yields hundreds of thousands of distinct CDR3 sequences; approximately 13% were counted once. About 15% of the sample goes to the ten largest clones. The source was PBMCs, collected on the day of the yellow fever booster vaccination. Receptor source: a man aged 25-45 years who received the YFV17D yellow fever vaccine.

CDR3 protein: CSAPTSSRETQYF. The CDR3 DNA reads TGCAGTGCCCCGACTAGCAGCCGCGAGACCCAGTACTTC. The chain joins TRBV20-1 to TRBJ2-5; 7 nucleotides agree with TRBD2. The germline V gene has CDR1 DFQATT and CDR2 SNEGSKA (reference sequence). The trim removed 6 bases at V and 5 bases at J, leaving 9 bases unmatched. This CDR3 region has 13 residues.

The chain uses TRBV6-1 and TRBJ1-2; 7 bases are shared with TRBD1. After removal of 10 bases from V and 1 base from J, the junction contained 6 bases not matched to a gene. The length of the CDR3 is 13 residues. Germline V gene data show CDR1 as MNHNS and CDR2 as SASEGT. In DNA, the CDR3 is TGTGCCATCAAACAGGGGAATAACTATGGCTACACCTTC. Its protein product is CAIKQGNNYGYTF.

This chain links TRBV20-1 with TRBJ2-7; D may correspond to TRBD1 or TRBD2 (5 bases each). V lost 6 bases, J lost 1 base, and 16 bases lay in between. Germline V gene lookup returns CDR1 DFQATT and CDR2 SNEGSKA (reference sequence). CDR3 length equals 14 residues. The CDR3 loop reads CSATPGPKSYEQYF. In nucleotides, the CDR3 is TGCAGTGCAACCCCGGGACCAAAGTCCTACGAGCAGTACTTC.

This clonotype was observed a few times. This sequence joins TRBV7-7 and TRBJ2-5; D remains unclear. Germline CDR1 SSHAT, CDR2 FNYEAQ (reference sequence). The length of the CDR3 is 13 residues. V shed 6 bases and J shed 5 bases, with 13 bases lying between them. This CDR3 reads CASRPVIAETQYF. The CDR3 DNA sequence: TGTGCCAGCAGACCGGTCATCGCGGAGACCCAGTACTTC. The entire variable domain, with the rest obtained from reference TRBV7-7 and TRBJ2-5, is as follows: GAGVSQSPRYKVTKRGQDVTLRCDPISSHATLYWYQQALGQGPEFLTYFNYEAQPDKSGLPSDRFSAERPEGSISTLTIQRTEQRDSAMYRCASRPVIAETQYFGPGTRLLVL.

In its sample, this clonotype was seen a few times. V usage is TRBV29-1 and J usage is TRBJ2-5; D may be TRBD1 or TRBD2 (5 bases each). V was trimmed by 3 bases and J by 13 bases, leaving 18 bases between them. CDR1 is SQVTM and CDR2 is ANQGSEA in the germline V gene. CDR3 size: 12 residues. The CDR3 coding sequence is TGCAGCGTTGATGGGGACGTTTTAGGACGGTACTTC. This gives the protein CSVDGDVLGRYF.

V gene TRBV6-2 or TRBV6-3 combines with J gene TRBJ2-1; 10 positions agree with TRBD2. Germline values: CDR1 MNHEY, CDR2 SVGEGT. CDR3 length equals 16 residues. The junction had 5 bases not matched to a gene; V was cut back by 2 bases and J by 4 bases. CDR3 sequence (DNA): TGTGCCAGCAGTTACCCTCTAGCGGGGGTATACAATGAGCAGTTCTTC. Protein product: CASSYPLAGVYNEQFF.

The rearrangement joins TRBV6-2 or TRBV6-3 to TRBJ1-2, with TRBD1 as a possible D gene (6 bases). Germline V lookup: CDR1 MNHEY, CDR2 SVGEGT. Trimming cost V 4 bases and J 7 bases, with 22 bases left between them. This CDR3 is 16 amino acids long. CDR3 region: CASSLLDPNQGSGYTF. The CDR3 bases are TGTGCCAGCAGTTTACTCGATCCGAATCAGGGGAGTGGCTACACCTTC.

About this clonotype: Relative to the germline gene, one junction end is altered; a read error may explain this. This chain joins TRBV6-5 and TRBJ2-1; a weak D match, TRBD2 (6 bases). CDR1 is MNHEY, CDR2 SVGAGI, per germline. The CDR3 is 16 amino acids. CDR3 amino acids: CASSYSPEGLRREQLF. CDR3 sequence (DNA): TGTGCCAGCAGTTACTCCCCAGAGGGACTCCGCAGGGAGCAGCTCTTC.

This rearrangement joins TRBV5-6 to TRBJ1-1; D not certain. The CDR3 has 14 residues. Per germline, CDR1 SGHDT and CDR2 YYEEEE. Deletions cut 2 bases from V and 0 bases from J, with 8 bases between. In nucleotides, the CDR3 is TGTGCCAGCAGCTTAGACGTAATGAACACTGAAGCTTTCTTT. Protein sequence: CASSLDVMNTEAFF.

The genes are TRBV4-2 and TRBJ2-1; D unclear. The CDR3 is 15 residues long. Trimming pared 0 bases from V and 9 bases from J, leaving 15 bases between. Germline V gene lookup returns CDR1 LGHNA and CDR2 YNFKEQ. CDR3 in amino acids: CASSQDLGLETEQFF. CDR3 DNA: TGTGCCAGCAGCCAAGACCTAGGTCTAGAGACTGAGCAGTTCTTC.

The rearrangement joins TRBV6-6 to TRBJ2-1; D is possibly TRBD1 or TRBD2 (6 bases each). V was clipped by 6 bases and J by 10 bases, with 16 bases between them. CDR1 and CDR2 (germline): MNHNY, SVGAGI (reference sequence). CDR3 length: 13 residues. CDR3 nucleotides: TGTGCCAGCAGAACAAGTCAAGGGGGGGAGCAGTTCTTC. Protein product: CASRTSQGGEQFF.

This clonotype was detected a few times. The V gene is TRBV2, the J gene TRBJ2-2, with TRBD2 matching 11 bases. Germline trimming cut 11 bases from V and 2 bases from J; bases unmatched to any gene: 4. Germline CDR1 reads SNHLY; CDR2 reads FYNNEI. This CDR3 has 14 residues. CDR3 coding DNA: TGTGCCTCACTAGCGGGGGTTAACACCGGGGAGCTGTTTTTT. Protein: CASLAGVNTGELFF.

The chain's CDR3 is CAWSVGRSYEQYF. The CDR3 bases are TGTGCCTGGAGTGTTGGCAGGTCCTACGAGCAGTACTTC. V and J are TRBV30 and TRBJ2-7; D is uncertain. The CDR3 consists of 13 residues. V lost 0 bases and J lost 1, with 7 bases in between. Germline CDR1 is GTSNPN and CDR2 is SVGIG (reference sequence).

This clonotype was observed a handful of times. The V gene is TRBV7-9, the J gene TRBJ2-7, with 11 bases that match TRBD2. The V segment lost 1 base and the J segment 6 bases; nucleotides outside the gene matches: 5. Germline V gene sequence: CDR1 SEHNR, CDR2 FQNEAQ (reference sequence). This CDR3 comprises 15 residues. This CDR3 is CASSLGGGLAAEQYF. The CDR3 DNA is TGTGCCAGCAGCTTAGGGGGGGGACTAGCGGCCGAGCAGTACTTC.

The genes are TRBV10-1 and TRBJ2-1; D not certain. The germline gives CDR1 WNHNN, CDR2 SYGVQD (reference sequence). The CDR3 contains 15 residues. Trimming removed 5 bases from V and 10 bases from J, with 21 bases in between. The CDR3 DNA follows: TGCGCCAGCAGTTCTTTCGTGACAACAAATGGCGAGCAGTTCTTC. This encodes CASSSFVTTNGEQFF.

The rearrangement joins TRBV27 to TRBJ2-4; TRBD2 agrees at 14 bases. CDR1 MNHEY and CDR2 SMNVEV come from the germline V gene (reference sequence). Losses at the gene ends were 5 bases for V and 13 bases for J; bases not matched to a gene: 13. There are 16 residues in the CDR3. The CDR3 DNA follows: TGTGCCAGCAGTGCCCGGACCGGGACTAGCGGGAGTTGGCAGTACTTC. It is translated as CASSARTGTSGSWQYF.

This clonotype was recorded a few times. In DNA, the CDR3 is TGTGCCAGCAGCCAAGCCAGGACTTTGAACACCGGGGAGCTGTTTTTT. Translation gives CASSQARTLNTGELFF. The chain links TRBV3-1 to TRBJ2-2; D possibly corresponds to TRBD2 (5 bases). The germline gives CDR1 LGHDT, CDR2 YNNKEL (reference sequence). Trimming took off 1 base at V and 1 base at J, with 10 bases between the two ends. This CDR3 has 16 amino acids.